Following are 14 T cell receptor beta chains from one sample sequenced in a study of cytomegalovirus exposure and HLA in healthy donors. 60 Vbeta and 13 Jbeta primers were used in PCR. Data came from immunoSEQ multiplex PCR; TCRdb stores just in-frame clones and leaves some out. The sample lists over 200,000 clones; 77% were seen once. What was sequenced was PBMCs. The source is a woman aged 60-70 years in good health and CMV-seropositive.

The CDR3 is CASSPIADSYNEQFF. CDR3 in DNA: TGCGCCAGCAGCCCAATAGCGGACTCCTACAATGAGCAGTTCTTC. The rearrangement uses TRBV5-1 and TRBJ2-1; possible D gene TRBD2, 6 bases. Trimming removed 4 bases from V and 0 bases from J, with 11 bases in between. This CDR3 has 15 amino acids. Germline V gene lookup returns CDR1 SGHRS and CDR2 YFSETQ.

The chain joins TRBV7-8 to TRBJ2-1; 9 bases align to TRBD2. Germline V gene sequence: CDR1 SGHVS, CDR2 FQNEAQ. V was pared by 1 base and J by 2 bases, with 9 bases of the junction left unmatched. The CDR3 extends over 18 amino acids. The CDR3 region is CASSLEGLAGTPYNEQFF. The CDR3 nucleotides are TGTGCCAGCAGCTTAGAAGGCCTAGCGGGGACCCCCTACAATGAGCAGTTCTTC.

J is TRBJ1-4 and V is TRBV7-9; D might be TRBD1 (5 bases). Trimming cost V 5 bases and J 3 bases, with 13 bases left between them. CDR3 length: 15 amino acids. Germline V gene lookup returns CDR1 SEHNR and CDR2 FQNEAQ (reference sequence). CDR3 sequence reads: CASSPRAGSNEKLFF. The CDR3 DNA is TGTGCCAGCAGCCCCCGCGCAGGGTCTAATGAAAAACTGTTTTTT.

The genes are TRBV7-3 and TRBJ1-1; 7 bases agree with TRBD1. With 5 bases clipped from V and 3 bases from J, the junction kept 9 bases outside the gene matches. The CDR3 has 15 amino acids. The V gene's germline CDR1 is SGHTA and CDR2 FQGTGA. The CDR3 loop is CASSLVPGQYTEAFF. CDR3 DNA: TGTGCCAGCAGCCTCGTGCCGGGACAGTACACTGAAGCTTTCTTT.

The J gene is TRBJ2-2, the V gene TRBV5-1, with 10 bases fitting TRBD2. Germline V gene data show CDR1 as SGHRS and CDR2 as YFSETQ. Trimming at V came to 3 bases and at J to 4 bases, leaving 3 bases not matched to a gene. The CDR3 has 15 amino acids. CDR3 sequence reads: CASSSSGRATGELFF. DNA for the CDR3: TGCGCCAGCAGCTCGAGCGGGAGGGCCACCGGGGAGCTGTTTTTT.

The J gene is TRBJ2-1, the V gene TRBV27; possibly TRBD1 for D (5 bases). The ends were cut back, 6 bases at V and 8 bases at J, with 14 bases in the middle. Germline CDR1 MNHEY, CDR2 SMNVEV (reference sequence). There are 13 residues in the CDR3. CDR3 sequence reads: CASRGPQAHEQFF. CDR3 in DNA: TGTGCCAGCAGGGGGCCACAAGCCCATGAGCAGTTCTTC.

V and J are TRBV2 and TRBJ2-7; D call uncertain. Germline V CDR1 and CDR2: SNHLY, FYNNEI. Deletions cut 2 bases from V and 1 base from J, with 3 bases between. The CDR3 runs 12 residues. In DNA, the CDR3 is TGTGCCAGCAGTGAACAGTCCTACGAGCAGTACTTC. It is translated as CASSEQSYEQYF.

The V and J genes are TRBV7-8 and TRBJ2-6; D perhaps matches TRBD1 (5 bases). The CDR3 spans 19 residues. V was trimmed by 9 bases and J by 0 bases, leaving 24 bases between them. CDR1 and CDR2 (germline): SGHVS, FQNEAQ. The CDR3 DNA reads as TGTGCCAGTCATTCTAAGGGGCCGGCCGCGAACTCTGGGGCCAACGTCCTGACTTTC. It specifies CASHSKGPAANSGANVLTF. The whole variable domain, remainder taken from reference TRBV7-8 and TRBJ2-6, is GAGVSQSPRYKVAKRGQDVALRCDPISGHVSLFWYQQALGQGPEFLTYFQNEAQLDKSGLPSDRFFAERPEGSVSTLKIQRTQQEDSAVYLCASHSKGPAANSGANVLTFGAGSRLTVL.

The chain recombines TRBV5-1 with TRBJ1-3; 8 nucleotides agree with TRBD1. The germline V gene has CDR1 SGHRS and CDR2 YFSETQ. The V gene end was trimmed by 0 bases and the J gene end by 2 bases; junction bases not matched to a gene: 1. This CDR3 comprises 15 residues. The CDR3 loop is CASSLGGQAGNTIYF. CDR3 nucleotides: TGCGCCAGCAGCTTGGGGGGACAGGCTGGAAACACCATATATTTT.

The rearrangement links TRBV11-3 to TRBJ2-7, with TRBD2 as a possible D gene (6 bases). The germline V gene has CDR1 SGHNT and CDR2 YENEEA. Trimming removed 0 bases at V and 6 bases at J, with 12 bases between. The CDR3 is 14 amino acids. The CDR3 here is CASSLDTGVGEQYF. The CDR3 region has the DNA TGTGCCAGCAGCTTAGATACGGGGGTGGGCGAGCAGTACTTC. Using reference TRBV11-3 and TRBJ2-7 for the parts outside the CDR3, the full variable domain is EAGVVQSPRYKIIEKKQPVAFWCNPISGHNTLYWYLQNLGQGPELLIRYENEEAVDDSQLPKDRFSAERLKGVDSTLKIQPAELGDSAVYLCASSLDTGVGEQYFGPGTRLTVT.

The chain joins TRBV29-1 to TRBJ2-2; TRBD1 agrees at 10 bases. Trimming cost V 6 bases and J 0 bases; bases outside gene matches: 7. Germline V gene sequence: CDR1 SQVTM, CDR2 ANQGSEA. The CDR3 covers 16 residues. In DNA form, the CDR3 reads TGCAGCGTCGACGCCGGGACAGGGGCGAACACCGGGGAGCTGTTTTTT. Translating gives CSVDAGTGANTGELFF.

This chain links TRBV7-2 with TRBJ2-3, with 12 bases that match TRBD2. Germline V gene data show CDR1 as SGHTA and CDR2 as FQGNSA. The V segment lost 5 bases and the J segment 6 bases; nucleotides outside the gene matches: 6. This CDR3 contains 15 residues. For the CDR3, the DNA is TGTGCCAGCAGCCCCACTAGCGGGGGGTCGGATACGCAGTATTTT. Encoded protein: CASSPTSGGSDTQYF.

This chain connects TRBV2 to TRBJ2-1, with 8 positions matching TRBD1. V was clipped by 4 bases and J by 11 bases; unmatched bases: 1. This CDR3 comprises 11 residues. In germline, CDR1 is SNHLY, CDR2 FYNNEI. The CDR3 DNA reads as TGTGCCAGCAGTGGACAGGGGAAGCAGTTCTTC. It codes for CASSGQGKQFF.

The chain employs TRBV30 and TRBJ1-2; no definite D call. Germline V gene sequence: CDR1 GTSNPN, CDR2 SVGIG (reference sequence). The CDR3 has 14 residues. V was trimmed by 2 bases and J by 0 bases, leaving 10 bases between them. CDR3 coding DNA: TGTGCCTGGAGTCCCAGGTGGTCTAACTATGGCTACACCTTC. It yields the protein CAWSPRWSNYGYTF.